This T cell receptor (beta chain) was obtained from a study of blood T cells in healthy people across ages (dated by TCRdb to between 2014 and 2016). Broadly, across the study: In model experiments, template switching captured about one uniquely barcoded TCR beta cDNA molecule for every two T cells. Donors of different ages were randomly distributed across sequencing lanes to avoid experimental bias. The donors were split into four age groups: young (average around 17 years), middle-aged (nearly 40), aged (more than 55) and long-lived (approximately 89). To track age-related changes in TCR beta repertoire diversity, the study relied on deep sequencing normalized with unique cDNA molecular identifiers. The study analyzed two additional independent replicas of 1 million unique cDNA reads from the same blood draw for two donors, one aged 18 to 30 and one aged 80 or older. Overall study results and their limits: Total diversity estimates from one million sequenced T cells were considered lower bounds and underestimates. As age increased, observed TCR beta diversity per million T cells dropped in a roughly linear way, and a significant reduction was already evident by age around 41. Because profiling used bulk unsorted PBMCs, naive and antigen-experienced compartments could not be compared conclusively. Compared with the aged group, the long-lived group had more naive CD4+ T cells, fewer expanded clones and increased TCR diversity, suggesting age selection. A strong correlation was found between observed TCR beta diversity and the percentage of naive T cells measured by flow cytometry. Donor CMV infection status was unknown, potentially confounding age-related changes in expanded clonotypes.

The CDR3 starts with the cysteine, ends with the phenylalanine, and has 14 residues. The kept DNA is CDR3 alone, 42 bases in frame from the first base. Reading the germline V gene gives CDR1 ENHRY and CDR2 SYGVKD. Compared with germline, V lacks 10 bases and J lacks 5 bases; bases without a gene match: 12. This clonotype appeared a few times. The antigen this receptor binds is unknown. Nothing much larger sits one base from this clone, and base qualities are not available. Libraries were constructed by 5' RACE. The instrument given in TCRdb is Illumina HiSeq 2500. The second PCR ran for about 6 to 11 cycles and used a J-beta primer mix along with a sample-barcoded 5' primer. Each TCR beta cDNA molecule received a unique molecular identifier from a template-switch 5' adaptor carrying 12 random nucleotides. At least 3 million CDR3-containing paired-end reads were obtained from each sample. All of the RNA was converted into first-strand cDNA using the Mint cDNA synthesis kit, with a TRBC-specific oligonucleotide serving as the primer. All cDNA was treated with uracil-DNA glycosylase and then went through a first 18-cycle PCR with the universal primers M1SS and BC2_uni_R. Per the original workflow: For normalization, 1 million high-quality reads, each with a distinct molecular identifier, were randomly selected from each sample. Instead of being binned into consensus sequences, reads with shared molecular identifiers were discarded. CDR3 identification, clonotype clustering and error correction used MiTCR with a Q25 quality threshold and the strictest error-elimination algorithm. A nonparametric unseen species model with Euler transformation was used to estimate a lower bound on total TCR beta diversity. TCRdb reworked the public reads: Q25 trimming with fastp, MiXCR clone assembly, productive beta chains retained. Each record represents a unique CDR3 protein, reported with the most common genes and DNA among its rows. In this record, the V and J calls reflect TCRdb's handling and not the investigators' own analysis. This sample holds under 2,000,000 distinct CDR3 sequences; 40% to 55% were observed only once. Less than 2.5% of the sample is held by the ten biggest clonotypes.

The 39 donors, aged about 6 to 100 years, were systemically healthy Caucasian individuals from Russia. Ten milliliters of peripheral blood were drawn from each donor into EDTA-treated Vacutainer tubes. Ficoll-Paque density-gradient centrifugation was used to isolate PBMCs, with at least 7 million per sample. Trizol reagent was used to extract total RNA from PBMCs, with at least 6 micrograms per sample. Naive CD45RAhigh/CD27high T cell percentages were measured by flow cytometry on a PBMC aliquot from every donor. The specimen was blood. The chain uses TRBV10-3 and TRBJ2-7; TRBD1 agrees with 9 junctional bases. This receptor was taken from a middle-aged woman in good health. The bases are TGTGCCAGTATTCCGGGACAGGGTTATCACGAGCAGTACTTC. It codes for CASIPGQGYHEQYF.